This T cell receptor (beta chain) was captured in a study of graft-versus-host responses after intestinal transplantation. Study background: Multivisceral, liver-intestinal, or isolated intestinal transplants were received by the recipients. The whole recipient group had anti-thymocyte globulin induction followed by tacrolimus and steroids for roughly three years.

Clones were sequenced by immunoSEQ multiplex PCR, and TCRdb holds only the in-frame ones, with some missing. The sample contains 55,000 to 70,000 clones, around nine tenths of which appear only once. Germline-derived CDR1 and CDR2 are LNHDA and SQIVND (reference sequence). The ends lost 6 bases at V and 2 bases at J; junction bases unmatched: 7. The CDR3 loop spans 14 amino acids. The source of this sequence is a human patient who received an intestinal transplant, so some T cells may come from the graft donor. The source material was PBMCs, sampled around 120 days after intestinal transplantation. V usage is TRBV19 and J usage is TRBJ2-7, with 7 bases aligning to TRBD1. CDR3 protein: CASRKKTGPYEQYF. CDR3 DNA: TGTGCCAGTAGGAAAAAGACAGGGCCCTACGAGCAGTACTTC.